The 5 T cell receptor beta chains listed next were all sequenced from one sample in a study of T cell responses to AZD1222 COVID-19 vaccine. Libraries were prepared by immunoSEQ multiplex PCR; TCRdb keeps only in-frame clonotypes and omits some of them. The sample has around 50,000 clones, more than 75% seen once. Source: peripheral blood, taken on day 0 of AZD1222 vaccination. The receptors were gathered from an adult in good health.

The chain has TRBV9 and TRBJ1-2; D may be TRBD1 (6 bases). V was trimmed by 0 bases and J by 4 bases, leaving 13 bases between them. From germline, CDR1 is SGDLS and CDR2 YYNGEE. The CDR3 totals 15 residues. CDR3 nucleotides: TGTGCCAGCAGCGTAGGTCTCGACAGGACCTATGGCTACACCTTC. This gives the protein CASSVGLDRTYGYTF.

The J gene is TRBJ2-1, the V gene TRBV11-2, with no clear D. The CDR3 covers 14 residues. Per germline, CDR1 SGHAT and CDR2 FQNNGV. The germline V and J ends were trimmed by 3 bases and 1 base, with 7 bases remaining between them. The DNA of the CDR3 is TGTGCCAGCAGCTTTAGTAATTCCTACAATGAGCAGTTCTTC. It yields the protein CASSFSNSYNEQFF.

On this clone: An end of the junction differs from the germline gene, which may be a read error. The V call is TRBV6-2 or TRBV6-3, the J call TRBJ1-5; no clear D. The germline gives CDR1 MNHEY, CDR2 SVGEGT. The CDR3 sequence is 15 residues long. CDR3: CASSWDNRSYQPQHF. CDR3 coding DNA: TGTGCCAGCAGTTGGGATAATCGTAGCTATCAGCCCCAGCATTTT.

The chain employs TRBV24-1 and TRBJ2-7; no reliable D call. V shed 1 base and J shed 5 bases, with 2 bases lying between them. Germline CDR1 is KGHDR and CDR2 is SFDVKD. The CDR3 contains 11 residues. The CDR3 loop is CATSDFHEQYF. The CDR3 bases are TGTGCCACCAGTGATTTTCACGAGCAGTACTTC.

The V gene is TRBV6-5, the J gene TRBJ2-4; 7 bases align to TRBD1. The trim removed 10 bases at V and 4 bases at J, leaving 10 bases unmatched. The CDR3 has 14 residues. CDR1 and CDR2 from the germline V gene are MNHEY and SVGAGI. The CDR3 spells CATIPGTAKNIQYF. In DNA form, the CDR3 reads TGTGCCACCATTCCCGGGACAGCAAAAAACATTCAGTACTTC.